This T cell receptor (beta chain) appears in the sequencing data of a study of T cell changes during pregnancy in multiple sclerosis. The CDR3 sequence is 17 residues long. The V gene end was trimmed by 2 bases and the J gene end by 5 bases; junction bases not matched to a gene: 11. CDR1 SNHLY and CDR2 FYNNEI come from the germline V gene. TCRdb's copy holds only in-frame clones and misses some; the assay was immunoSEQ multiplex PCR. The data hold roughly 17,000 clones, with more than 75% observed a single time. The specimen was CD8+ T cells from peripheral blood mononuclear cells, collected after pregnancy. The TCR comes from a female donor with multiple sclerosis, enrolled in a pregnancy study. The gene calls are TRBV2 and TRBJ2-2, with 7 bases lining up with TRBD1. The CDR3 DNA sequence: TGTGCCAGCAGTGAATATGTTGGACAGGAGGAAACCGGGGAGCTGTTTTTT. This codes for CASSEYVGQEETGELFF.